This TCR beta chain stems from a study of technical replicates of blood from several donors. Method: immunoSEQ multiplex PCR; TCRdb's copy keeps in-frame clones and lacks some. The data contain roughly 62,000 clones, around 92% of them singletons. The CDR3 consists of 17 residues. Trimming cost V 3 bases and J 5 bases; bases outside gene matches: 6. Germline CDR1 MGHDK, CDR2 SYGVNS. The specimen sequenced was PBMCs. The chain is built from TRBV25-1 and TRBJ2-1, with 14 bases fitting TRBD2. This receptor was identified in a human donor in good health. Some clones in this sample may be carry-over from other donors' samples. DNA of the CDR3: TGTGCCAGCAGTGAGGGGACTAGCGGGAGTAGCAACAATGAGCAGTTCTTC. This gives the protein CASSEGTSGSSNNEQFF.